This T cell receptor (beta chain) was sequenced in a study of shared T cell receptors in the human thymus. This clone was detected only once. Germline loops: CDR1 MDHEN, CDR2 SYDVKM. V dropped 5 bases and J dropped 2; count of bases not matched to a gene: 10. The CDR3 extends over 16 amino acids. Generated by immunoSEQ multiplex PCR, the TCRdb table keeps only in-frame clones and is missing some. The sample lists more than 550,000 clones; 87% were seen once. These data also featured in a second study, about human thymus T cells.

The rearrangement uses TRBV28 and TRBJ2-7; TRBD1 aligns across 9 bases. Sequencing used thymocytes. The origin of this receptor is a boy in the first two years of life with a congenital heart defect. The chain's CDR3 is CASSTHRGHHPYEQYF. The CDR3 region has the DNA TGTGCCAGCAGTACCCACAGGGGGCATCATCCCTACGAGCAGTACTTC.